This passage covers 7 T cell receptor beta chains from one sample sequenced in a study of cytomegalovirus exposure and HLA in healthy donors. PCR employed 60 Vbeta and 13 Jbeta primers. Using immunoSEQ multiplex PCR, the repertoire was profiled, and TCRdb retains in-frame clones only, with some absent. In all, the sample yields about 160,000 clones. The sequenced sample was PBMCs. These receptors were taken from a woman aged 55-75 years in good health and CMV-seronegative.

The chain joins TRBV11-2 to TRBJ2-7; D possibly corresponds to TRBD2 (6 bases). From germline, CDR1 is SGHAT and CDR2 FQNNGV. Trimming removed 1 base from V and 3 bases from J, with 10 bases in between. CDR3 length: 14 amino acids. The CDR3 reads CASSLGGVGYEQYF. CDR3 bases: TGTGCCAGCAGCTTAGGGGGGGTCGGCTACGAGCAGTACTTC.

CDR3 sequence (DNA): TGTGCCAGCAGGACCCTAGGGGGACGGGGCAATGAGCAGTTCTTC. This encodes CASRTLGGRGNEQFF. V gene TRBV6-5 combines with J gene TRBJ2-1; D perhaps matches TRBD1 (6 bases). From germline, CDR1 is MNHEY and CDR2 SVGAGI. The CDR3 is 15 amino acids. Trimming stripped 6 bases from V and 6 bases from J, with 18 bases between.

The chain joins TRBV13 to TRBJ2-4, with a weak D call TRBD2 (5 bases). CDR3 size: 13 residues. Germline V gene lookup returns CDR1 PRHDT and CDR2 FYEKMQ (reference sequence). The V and J ends lost 5 bases and 9 bases respectively, with 14 bases between them. This CDR3 is CASSPPGSAIQYF. The DNA for the CDR3 is TGTGCCAGCAGCCCCCCGGGGTCGGCCATTCAGTACTTC.

This chain links TRBV6-5 with TRBJ1-4, with unresolved D. The V end was cut by 1 base, the J end by 0 bases, with 6 bases between. The CDR3 extends over 15 amino acids. Germline loops: CDR1 MNHEY, CDR2 SVGAGI. CDR3: CASSYLQTTNEKLFF. CDR3 DNA: TGTGCCAGCAGTTACTTGCAGACAACTAATGAAAAACTGTTTTTT.

CDR3 bases: TGCGCCAGCAGCGCGGACAGGGGGCGACGGGTAGAGACCCAGTACTTC. As protein: CASSADRGRRVETQYF. This chain links TRBV5-1 with TRBJ2-5; 11 nucleotides agree with TRBD1. With 4 bases clipped from V and 4 bases from J, the junction kept 9 bases outside the gene matches. This CDR3 spans 16 amino acids. In germline, CDR1 is SGHRS, CDR2 YFSETQ. Complete variable domain (other parts from reference TRBV5-1 and TRBJ2-5): KAGVTQTPRYLIKTRGQQVTLSCSPISGHRSVSWYQQTPGQGLQFLFEYFSETQRNKGNFPGRFSGRQFSNSRSEMNVSTLELGDSALYLCASSADRGRRVETQYFGPGTRLLVL.

This chain connects TRBV10-3 to TRBJ2-7, with 8 bases fitting TRBD2. Germline lookup yields CDR1 ENHRY and CDR2 SYGVKD. V was pared by 4 bases and J by 2 bases, with 1 base of the junction left unmatched. The CDR3 extends over 13 amino acids. CDR3 sequence reads: CAISGTSTYEQYF. In nucleotides, the CDR3 is TGTGCCATCAGTGGGACTAGCACCTACGAGCAGTACTTC.

The rearrangement links TRBV7-9 to TRBJ1-2; unclear D gene. Trimming removed 2 bases from V and 4 bases from J, with 11 bases in between. CDR3 length: 14 amino acids. The germline CDR1 and CDR2 sequences are SEHNR and FQNEAQ (reference sequence). The CDR3 region has the DNA TGTGCCAGCAGCTTAAGCCAGGCAGGCTATGGCTACACCTTC. Protein: CASSLSQAGYGYTF.